One sample yielded the 25 T cell receptor beta chains listed below, sequenced in a study of T-cell memory formation after mild COVID-19. TCRdb ran MiXCR on the 5' RACE reads and lists one entry per CDR3 protein. The table includes roughly 130,000 distinct CDR3 sequences, 5% to 6.5% detected once. The source material was PBMCs or a T cell subset sorted from them (not recorded which). The source is an adult woman who had mild COVID-19 (a few samples of this study predate the infection). Cell type and time point are not known.

The CDR3 spells CASSYSGQGNYEQYF. CDR3 nucleotide sequence: TGTGCCAGCAGCTACTCGGGACAGGGGAACTACGAGCAGTACTTC. V is TRBV7-2 and J is TRBJ2-7; 10 nucleotides match TRBD1. The ends lost 4 bases at V and 3 bases at J; junction bases unmatched: 6. The CDR3 spans 15 residues. Per the germline V gene, CDR1 is SGHTA and CDR2 is FQGNSA.

This clonotype appeared many times. This chain connects TRBV12-3 or TRBV12-4 to TRBJ2-1; no firm D call. The CDR3 length is 13 residues. Trimming took off 5 bases at V and 7 bases at J, with 12 bases between the two ends. CDR3 DNA sequence: TGTGCCAGCAGTCCGAGACCTGGGAATGAGCAGTTCTTC. Translated, it gives CASSPRPGNEQFF.

This clonotype was counted a few times. The chain carries TRBV5-1 and TRBJ2-2; TRBD2 matches at 7 bases. V lost 0 bases, J lost 5 bases, and 7 bases stayed unmatched. The CDR3 spans 16 residues. CDR1 and CDR2 (germline): SGHRS, YFSETQ. The CDR3 reads CASSLDSGRVTGELFF. DNA of the CDR3: TGCGCCAGCAGCTTGGATAGCGGGCGAGTAACCGGGGAGCTGTTTTTT.

Regarding this clonotype: A much bigger clone sits one base away, suggesting this may be a read error. The genes are TRBV20-1 and TRBJ2-4; the match to TRBD1 covers 7 bases. The CDR3 contains 18 residues. Germline V gene lookup returns CDR1 DFQATT and CDR2 SNEGSKA (reference sequence). CDR3 DNA sequence: TGCAGTGCTGTGACCCCCCGGAATCAGGGGGAAGCCAGAAACATTCAGTACTTC. It translates to CSAVTPRNQGEARNIQYF.

This clonotype was recorded at least ten times. Germline and junction disagree at one end, which may indicate a read error. This rearrangement joins TRBV5-1 to TRBJ2-2; a weak D match, TRBD2 (5 bases). The length of the CDR3 is 13 residues. Germline V gene sequence: CDR1 SGHRS, CDR2 YFSETQ. The CDR3 nucleotides are TGCGCCAGCAGCTTGATGCCTCCCGGGGAGCTGTCTTTT. It encodes CASSLMPPGELSF. Full variable domain (rest looked up from reference TRBV5-1 and TRBJ2-2): KAGVTQTPRYLIKTRGQQVTLSCSPISGHRSVSWYQQTPGQGLQFLFEYFSETQRNKGNFPGRFSGRQFSNSRSEMNVSTLELGDSALYLCASSLMPPGELSFGEGSRLTVL.

This clonotype was detected a few times. The chain carries TRBV6-2 or TRBV6-3 and TRBJ1-4; a weak D match, TRBD1 (6 bases). The CDR3 consists of 16 residues. V gave up 6 bases and J gave up 2 bases, with 16 bases separating them. Germline V gene sequence: CDR1 MNHEY, CDR2 SVGEGT. The CDR3 bases are TGTGCCAGCAGCCAACTCCGACAGGCGACTAATGAAAAACTGTTTTTT. Its translation: CASSQLRQATNEKLFF.

This chain uses TRBV19 with TRBJ2-7; TRBD2 aligns across 8 bases. There are 16 residues in the CDR3. V was pared by 5 bases and J by 5 bases, with 14 bases of the junction left unmatched. Germline CDR1 and CDR2: LNHDA and SQIVND (reference sequence). The CDR3 sequence is CASSVRPGLVHNEQYF. DNA of the CDR3: TGTGCCAGTAGTGTACGACCGGGACTAGTCCACAACGAGCAGTACTTC.

V and J are TRBV11-3 and TRBJ1-4; D is undetermined. This CDR3 spans 15 amino acids. Germline CDR1 SGHNT, CDR2 YENEEA. V lost 4 bases and J 4 bases, leaving 13 bases between the germline ends. This CDR3 reads CASSSGNHLNEKLFF. Here the CDR3 DNA reads TGTGCCAGCAGCTCCGGGAACCATCTTAATGAAAAACTGTTTTTT.

The V and J genes are TRBV4-1 and TRBJ1-6; D is perhaps TRBD1 (5 bases). Trimming cost V 1 base and J 4 bases, with 8 bases left between them. CDR3 length equals 15 residues. The V gene's germline CDR1 is MGHRA and CDR2 YSYEKL. CDR3 sequence reads: CASSQGAGYNSPLHF. In DNA, the CDR3 is TGCGCCAGCAGCCAAGGGGCAGGGTATAATTCACCCCTCCACTTT.

The CDR3 nucleotides read TGTGCCAGCAGCTTCAGGGGCGGCTACGAGCAGTACTTC. Translation: CASSFRGGYEQYF. The chain recombines TRBV7-9 with TRBJ2-7; tentatively, D is TRBD1 (6 bases). The CDR3 extends over 13 amino acids. Germline CDR1 reads SEHNR; CDR2 reads FQNEAQ (reference sequence). Trimming took off 3 bases at V and 3 bases at J, with 9 bases between the two ends.

This clonotype has only a few counts. The CDR3 sequence: CASSIGGNTGELFF. CDR3 nucleotides: TGTGCCAGTAGTATCGGTGGGAACACCGGGGAGCTGTTTTTT. The chain carries TRBV19 and TRBJ2-2, with unresolved D. The CDR3 runs to 14 residues. Trimming removed 3 bases at V and 1 base at J, with 6 bases between. Germline assignment: CDR1 LNHDA and CDR2 SQIVND (reference sequence).

This clonotype was counted ten times or more. The V gene is TRBV7-8, the J gene TRBJ2-5, with D unclear. This CDR3 contains 15 residues. CDR1 is SGHVS, CDR2 FQNEAQ, per germline. The germline V and J ends were trimmed by 1 base and 0 bases, with 9 bases remaining between them. The CDR3 DNA reads as TGTGCCAGCAGCTTAGAGCGCCAGTACCAAGAGACCCAGTACTTC. It yields the protein CASSLERQYQETQYF.

This clonotype was seen repeatedly, ten times or more. The chain joins TRBV19 to TRBJ2-7; 7 nucleotides align to TRBD1. After removal of 7 bases from V and 2 bases from J, the junction contained 11 bases not matched to a gene. Germline assignment: CDR1 LNHDA and CDR2 SQIVND (reference sequence). CDR3 size: 15 residues. The CDR3 sequence is CASILRAGGPYEQYF. The DNA for the CDR3 is TGTGCCAGTATTCTGAGGGCAGGGGGACCCTACGAGCAGTACTTC.

This clonotype was seen ten or more times. The V gene is TRBV7-9, the J gene TRBJ2-3; 9 positions agree with TRBD1. Germline V CDR1 and CDR2: SEHNR, FQNEAQ (reference sequence). The length of the CDR3 is 14 residues. With 4 bases clipped from V and 3 bases from J, the junction kept 2 bases outside the gene matches. The CDR3 DNA follows: TGTGCCAGCAGCTCACAGGGGGCAACAGATACGCAGTATTTT. It is translated as CASSSQGATDTQYF.

This clonotype has more than one count but fewer than ten. V usage is TRBV9 and J usage is TRBJ1-5; maybe TRBD1 (6 bases). Between the trimmed V and J ends, which lost 0 bases and 6 bases, there was a span of 13 bases. This CDR3 region has 15 residues. Germline loops: CDR1 SGDLS, CDR2 YYNGEE. DNA of the CDR3: TGTGCCAGCAGCGTAGGGGACACCCGCGGTCAGCCCCAGCATTTT. Protein product: CASSVGDTRGQPQHF.

This clonotype was counted between two and nine times. The V call is TRBV6-2 or TRBV6-3, the J call TRBJ2-2; a possible D gene is TRBD1 (5 bases). Trimming cost V 6 bases and J 4 bases, with 21 bases left between them. From germline, CDR1 is MNHEY and CDR2 SVGEGT. This CDR3 contains 17 residues. CDR3 coding DNA: TGTGCCAGCAGGGTCCGTAGGGGTCCCCTTAGCACCGGGGAGCTGTTTTTT. Its protein is CASRVRRGPLSTGELFF.

This clonotype was detected a few times. This chain connects TRBV7-9 to TRBJ2-1, with TRBD1 matching over 7 bases. This CDR3 comprises 14 residues. CDR1 and CDR2 from the germline V gene are SEHNR and FQNEAQ (reference sequence). The V segment lost 4 bases and the J segment 5 bases; nucleotides outside the gene matches: 5. The CDR3 is CASSSRDRDNEQFF. The CDR3 DNA reads TGTGCCAGCAGCTCCCGGGACAGAGACAATGAGCAGTTCTTC.

In its sample, this clonotype was seen a few times. This chain links TRBV5-1 with TRBJ1-4; TRBD1 aligns across 7 bases. Germline V gene data show CDR1 as SGHRS and CDR2 as YFSETQ. With V trimmed by 4 bases and J by 6 bases, 9 bases remained unmatched. This CDR3 is built from 15 residues. This CDR3 reads CASSPRQGKDEKLFF. The CDR3 DNA is TGCGCCAGCAGCCCGAGACAGGGAAAGGATGAAAAACTGTTTTTT.

This chain joins TRBV14 and TRBJ2-2; 8 bases are a match to TRBD2. The V gene end was trimmed by 0 bases and the J gene end by 7 bases; junction bases not matched to a gene: 4. Germline V gene lookup returns CDR1 SGHDN and CDR2 FVKESK. The CDR3 runs to 15 residues. The chain's CDR3 is CASSQDGRAGGELFF. The CDR3 coding sequence is TGTGCCAGCAGCCAAGACGGGAGGGCTGGCGGGGAGCTGTTTTTT.

This clonotype was counted at least ten times. J is TRBJ1-6 and V is TRBV4-1, with D perhaps matching TRBD1 (5 bases). Looked up from germline, CDR1 is MGHRA and CDR2 is YSYEKL. The CDR3 extends over 16 amino acids. Trimming removed 0 bases at V and 7 bases at J, with 13 bases between. The CDR3 DNA reads TGCGCCAGCAGCCAAGACCCGGCAGGGTGGAATTCACCCCTCCACTTT. It translates to CASSQDPAGWNSPLHF.

The sample holds many counts of this clonotype. The V and J genes are TRBV4-1 and TRBJ2-1; 8 bases fit TRBD1. Germline CDR1 reads MGHRA; CDR2 reads YSYEKL. V shed 0 bases and J 4 bases; nucleotides not matched to a gene: 5. This CDR3 is 16 amino acids long. The CDR3 nucleotides are TGCGCCAGCAGCCAAGAACTACAGGGGGGTTACAATGAGCAGTTCTTC. Its translation: CASSQELQGGYNEQFF.

This rearrangement joins TRBV4-1 to TRBJ1-1; no reliable D call. There are 13 residues in the CDR3. Trimming stripped 1 base from V and 5 bases from J, with 8 bases between. Germline CDR1 is MGHRA and CDR2 is YSYEKL. CDR3 DNA: TGCGCCAGCAGCCAAGTCGTTCGGACTGAAGCTTTCTTT. It codes for CASSQVVRTEAFF.

This clonotype was detected many times. The chain employs TRBV7-8 and TRBJ2-1, with D perhaps matching TRBD1 (5 bases). The CDR3 covers 12 residues. V dropped 1 base and J dropped 13 bases, with 11 bases sitting between them. Per the germline V gene, CDR1 is SGHVS and CDR2 is FQNEAQ. CDR3 DNA sequence: TGTGCCAGCAGCTTAGGGTACCAGGGACAGTTCTTC. Amino acids: CASSLGYQGQFF.

The rearrangement links TRBV4-3 to TRBJ1-2, with D hard to call. CDR1 and CDR2 from the germline V gene are LGHNA and YSLEER. This CDR3 is built from 13 residues. V was trimmed by 0 bases and J by 7 bases, leaving 9 bases between them. The CDR3 protein is CASSQDVRGGYTF. The CDR3 bases are TGCGCCAGCAGCCAAGATGTTAGAGGTGGCTACACCTTC.

This clonotype was seen a handful of times. The CDR3 protein is CSAGHPGGLYPQHF. CDR3 coding DNA: TGCAGTGCCGGCCATCCCGGGGGTCTTTACCCCCAGCATTTT. This chain connects TRBV20-1 to TRBJ1-5, with D possibly TRBD1 on 5 matching bases. This CDR3 has 14 amino acids. CDR1 and CDR2 from the germline V gene are DFQATT and SNEGSKA (reference sequence). V was shortened by 6 bases and J by 10 bases, with 22 bases between the two germline ends.